This TCR beta chain was sequenced in a study of blood T cell repertoires in COVID-19. Study-wide background: The origin of the acute and convalescent COVID-19 samples was the United States, Italy and Spain. T cells, B-cell-depleted T cells, or PBMCs supplied cDNA or gDNA.

The CDR3 consists of 15 residues. V trimming: 5 bases; J trimming: 2 bases; junction bases outside the gene matches: 7. Germline loops: CDR1 WNHNN, CDR2 SYGVQD (reference sequence). Original methodology: Quantification of nucleated cells was approximated via reference gene primer amplification. Profiled with immunoSEQ multiplex PCR; TCRdb holds only in-frame clones, not every one. V and J calls and clone size follow that table, whereas D and trimming were derived from the DNA. The table has 60,000 to 70,000 clones, 65% to 90% seen once; the top ten hold over 1.1%. The sequencing sample was made of peripheral blood. This receptor was taken from a woman aged 60-75 years with acute or convalescent COVID-19. The chain carries TRBV10-1 and TRBJ2-5; 8 positions agree with TRBD2. The CDR3 DNA sequence: TGCGCCAGCAGTCCGGGAGGGAGTGAACAAGAGACCCAGTACTTC. It codes for CASSPGGSEQETQYF.